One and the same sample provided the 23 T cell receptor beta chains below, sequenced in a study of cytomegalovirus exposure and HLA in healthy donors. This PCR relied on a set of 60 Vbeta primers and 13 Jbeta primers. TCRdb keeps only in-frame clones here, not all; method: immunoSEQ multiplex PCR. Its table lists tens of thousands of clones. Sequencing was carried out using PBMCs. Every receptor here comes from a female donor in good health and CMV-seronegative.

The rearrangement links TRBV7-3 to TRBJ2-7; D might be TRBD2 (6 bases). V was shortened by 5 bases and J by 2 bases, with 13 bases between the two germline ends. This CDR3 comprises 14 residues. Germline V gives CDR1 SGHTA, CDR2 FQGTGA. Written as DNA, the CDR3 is TGTGCCAGCAGCCCAGGACCTAGCGCCTACGAGCAGTACTTC. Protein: CASSPGPSAYEQYF.

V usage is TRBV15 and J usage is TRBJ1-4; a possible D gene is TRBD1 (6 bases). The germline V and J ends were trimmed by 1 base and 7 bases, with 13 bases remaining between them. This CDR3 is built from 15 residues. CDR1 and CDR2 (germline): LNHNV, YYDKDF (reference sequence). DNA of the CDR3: TGTGCCACCAGCAGAGTCCCAGGGGTCGGTGAAAAACTGTTTTTT. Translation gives CATSRVPGVGEKLFF.

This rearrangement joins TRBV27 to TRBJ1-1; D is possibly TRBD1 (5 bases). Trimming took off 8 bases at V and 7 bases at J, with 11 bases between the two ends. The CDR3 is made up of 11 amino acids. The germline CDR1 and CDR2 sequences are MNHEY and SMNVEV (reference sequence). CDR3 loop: CASSEGVEAFF. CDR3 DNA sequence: TGTGCCAGCTCTGAAGGGGTTGAAGCTTTCTTT.

CDR3 in DNA: TGTGCCAGCAGTTGGTCAGGAAAAGCCGGGGAGCTGTTTTTT. Protein product: CASSWSGKAGELFF. This chain uses TRBV27 with TRBJ2-2; D unresolved. This CDR3 region has 14 residues. V was clipped by 4 bases and J by 6 bases, with 12 bases between them. Germline lookup yields CDR1 MNHEY and CDR2 SMNVEV (reference sequence).

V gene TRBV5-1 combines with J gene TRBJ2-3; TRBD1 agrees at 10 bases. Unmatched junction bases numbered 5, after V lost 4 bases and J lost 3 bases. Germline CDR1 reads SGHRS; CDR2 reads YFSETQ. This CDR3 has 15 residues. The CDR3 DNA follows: TGCGCCAGCAGCCGAGGACAGGGGGGTACAGATACGCAGTATTTT. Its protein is CASSRGQGGTDTQYF. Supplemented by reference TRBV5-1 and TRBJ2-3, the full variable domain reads KAGVTQTPRYLIKTRGQQVTLSCSPISGHRSVSWYQQTPGQGLQFLFEYFSETQRNKGNFPGRFSGRQFSNSRSEMNVSTLELGDSALYLCASSRGQGGTDTQYFGPGTRLTVL.

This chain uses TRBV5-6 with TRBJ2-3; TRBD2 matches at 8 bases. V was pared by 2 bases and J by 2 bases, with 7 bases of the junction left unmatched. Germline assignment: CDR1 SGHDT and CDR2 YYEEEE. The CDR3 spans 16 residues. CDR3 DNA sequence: TGTGCCAGCAGCTTACTAACGGGAGGGCCCACAGATACGCAGTATTTT. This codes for CASSLLTGGPTDTQYF.

CDR3 in DNA: TGCGCCAGCAGCTGGTTACAGGCGGGAGGTTCACCCCTCCACTTT. Protein sequence: CASSWLQAGGSPLHF. The genes are TRBV5-1 and TRBJ1-6; D perhaps matches TRBD1 (5 bases). Germline assignment: CDR1 SGHRS and CDR2 YFSETQ. The germline V and J ends were trimmed by 3 bases and 9 bases, with 16 bases remaining between them. The CDR3 loop spans 15 amino acids.

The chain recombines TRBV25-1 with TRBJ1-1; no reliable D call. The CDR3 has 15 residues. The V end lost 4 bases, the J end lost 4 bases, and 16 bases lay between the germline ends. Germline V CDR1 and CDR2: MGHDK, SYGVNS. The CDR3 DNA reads TGTGCCAGCAGTGGCACGGTTTACGGTCGCACTGAAGCTTTCTTT. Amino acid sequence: CASSGTVYGRTEAFF.

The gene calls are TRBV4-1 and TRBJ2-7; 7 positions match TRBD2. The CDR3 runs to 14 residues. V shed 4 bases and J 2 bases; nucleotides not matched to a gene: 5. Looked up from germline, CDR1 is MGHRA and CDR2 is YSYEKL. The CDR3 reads CASSRTSDAYEQYF. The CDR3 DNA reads TGCGCCAGCAGCCGAACTAGCGACGCCTACGAGCAGTACTTC.

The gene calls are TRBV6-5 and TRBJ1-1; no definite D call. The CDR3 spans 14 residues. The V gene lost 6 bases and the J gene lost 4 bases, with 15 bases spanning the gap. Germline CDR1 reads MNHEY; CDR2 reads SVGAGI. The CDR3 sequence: CASSRGLAGTEAFF. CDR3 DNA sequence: TGTGCCAGCAGCCGGGGTTTAGCGGGCACTGAAGCTTTCTTT.

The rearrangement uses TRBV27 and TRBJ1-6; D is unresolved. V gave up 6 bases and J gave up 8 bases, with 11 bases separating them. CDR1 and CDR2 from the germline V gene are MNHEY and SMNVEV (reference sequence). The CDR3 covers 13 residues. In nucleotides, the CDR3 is TGTGCCAGCAGCCTAGCGAGGGATTCACCCCTCCACTTT. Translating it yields CASSLARDSPLHF.

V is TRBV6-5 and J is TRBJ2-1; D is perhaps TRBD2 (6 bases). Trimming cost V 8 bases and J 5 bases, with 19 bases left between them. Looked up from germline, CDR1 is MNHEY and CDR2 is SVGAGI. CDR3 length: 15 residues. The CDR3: CASGRRGLNHNEQFF. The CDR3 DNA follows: TGTGCCAGCGGCAGGAGGGGATTAAACCACAATGAGCAGTTCTTC.

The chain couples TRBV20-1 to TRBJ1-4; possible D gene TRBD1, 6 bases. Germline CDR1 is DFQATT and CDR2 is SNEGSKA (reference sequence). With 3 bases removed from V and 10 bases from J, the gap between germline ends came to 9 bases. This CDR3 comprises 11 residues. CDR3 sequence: CSARRTVKLFF. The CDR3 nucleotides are TGCAGTGCTAGGAGGACAGTAAAACTGTTTTTT.

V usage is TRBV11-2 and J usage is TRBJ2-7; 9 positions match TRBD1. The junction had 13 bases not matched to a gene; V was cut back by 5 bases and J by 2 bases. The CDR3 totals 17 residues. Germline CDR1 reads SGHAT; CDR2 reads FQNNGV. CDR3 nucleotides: TGTGCCAGCAGCCCTGGTACAGGGGGCTTCTCGACCTACGAGCAGTACTTC. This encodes CASSPGTGGFSTYEQYF.

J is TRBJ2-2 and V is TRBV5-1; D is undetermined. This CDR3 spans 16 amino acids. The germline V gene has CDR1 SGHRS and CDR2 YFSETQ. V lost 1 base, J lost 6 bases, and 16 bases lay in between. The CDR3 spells CASSLPKSDSAGELFF. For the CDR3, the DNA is TGCGCCAGCAGCTTGCCTAAGAGTGACTCAGCCGGGGAGCTGTTTTTT.

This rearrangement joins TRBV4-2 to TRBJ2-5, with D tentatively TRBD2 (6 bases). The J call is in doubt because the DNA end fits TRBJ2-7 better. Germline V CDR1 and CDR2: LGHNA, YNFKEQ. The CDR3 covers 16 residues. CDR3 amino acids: CASSLSTPGLPYEQYF. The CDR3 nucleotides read TGTGCCAGCAGCCTCTCCACCCCGGGACTCCCCTACGAGCAGTACTTC.

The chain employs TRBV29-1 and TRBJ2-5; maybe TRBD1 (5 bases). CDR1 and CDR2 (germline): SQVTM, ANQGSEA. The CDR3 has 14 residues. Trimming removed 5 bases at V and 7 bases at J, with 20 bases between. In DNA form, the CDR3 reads TGCAGCGTTCTTACCCCAGGGATCGAAGGGACCCAGTACTTC. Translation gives CSVLTPGIEGTQYF.

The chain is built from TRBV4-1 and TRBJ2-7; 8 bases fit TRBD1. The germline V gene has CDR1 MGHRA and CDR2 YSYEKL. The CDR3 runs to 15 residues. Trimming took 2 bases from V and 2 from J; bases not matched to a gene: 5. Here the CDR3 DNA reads TGCGCCAGCAGCCAAATGGGGACAGGACCCTACGAGCAGTACTTC. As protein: CASSQMGTGPYEQYF.

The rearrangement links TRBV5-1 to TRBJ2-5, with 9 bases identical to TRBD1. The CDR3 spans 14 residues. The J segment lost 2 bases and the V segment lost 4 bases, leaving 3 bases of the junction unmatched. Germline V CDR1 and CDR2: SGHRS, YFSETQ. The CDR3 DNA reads TGCGCCAGCAGCCCAGGGACAGGGCAAGAGACCCAGTACTTC. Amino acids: CASSPGTGQETQYF. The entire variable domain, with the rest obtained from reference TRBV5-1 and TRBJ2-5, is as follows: KAGVTQTPRYLIKTRGQQVTLSCSPISGHRSVSWYQQTPGQGLQFLFEYFSETQRNKGNFPGRFSGRQFSNSRSEMNVSTLELGDSALYLCASSPGTGQETQYFGPGTRLLVL.

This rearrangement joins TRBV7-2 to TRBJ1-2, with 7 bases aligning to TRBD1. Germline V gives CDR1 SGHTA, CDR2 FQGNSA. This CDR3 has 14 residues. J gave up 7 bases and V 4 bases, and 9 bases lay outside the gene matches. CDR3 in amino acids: CASSWVTGLSGYTF. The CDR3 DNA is TGTGCCAGCAGCTGGGTGACAGGGCTGTCTGGCTACACCTTC.

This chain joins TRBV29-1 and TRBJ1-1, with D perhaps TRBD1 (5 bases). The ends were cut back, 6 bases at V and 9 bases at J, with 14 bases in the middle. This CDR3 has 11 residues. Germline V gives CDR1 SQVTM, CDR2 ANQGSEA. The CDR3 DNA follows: TGCAGCGTGGGTTTTTCAGGGAAAGCTTTCTTT. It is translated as CSVGFSGKAFF.

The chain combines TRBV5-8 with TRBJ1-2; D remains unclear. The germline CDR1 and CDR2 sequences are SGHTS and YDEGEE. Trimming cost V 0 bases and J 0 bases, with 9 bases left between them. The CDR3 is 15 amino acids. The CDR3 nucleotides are TGTGCCAGCAGCTTGGCGGCGGGCACTAACTATGGCTACACCTTC. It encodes CASSLAAGTNYGYTF.

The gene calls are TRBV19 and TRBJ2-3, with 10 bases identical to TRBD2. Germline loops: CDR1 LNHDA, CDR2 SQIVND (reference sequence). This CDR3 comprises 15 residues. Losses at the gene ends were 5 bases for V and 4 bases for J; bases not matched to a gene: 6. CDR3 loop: CASSVQAGGPDTQYF. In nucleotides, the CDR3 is TGTGCCAGTAGTGTTCAAGCGGGGGGGCCAGATACGCAGTATTTT.